Listed below are T cell receptor beta chains from one sample, sequenced in a study of shared T cell receptors in the human thymus. Produced via immunoSEQ multiplex PCR; TCRdb's table is partial and in-frame only. This table has 700,000 or so clones, approximately 85% appearing once. The data also belong to a second study, concerning human thymus T cells.

Sequencing was carried out using thymocytes. Receptor source: a girl under two years old with a congenital heart defect. CDR3s include the opening cysteine and the closing phenylalanine or tryptophan. A D gene is named only where the DNA matches it firmly. Rows may omit the clone size; those that give it use once, few, many or a size class.

>NA|TRBV14|TRBJ2-1|TRBD2
TGTGCCAGCAGCCAATGGGGGGGCTACAATGAGCAGTTCTTC
CASSQWGGYNEQFF
>NA|TRBV29-1|TRBJ1-2|NA
TGCAGCGCCCTAGCCCGGACGGGTTATGGCTACACCTTC
CSALARTGYGYTF
>once|TRBV14|TRBJ2-1|NA
TGTGCCAGCGCACCGTGTCTAAGCTCCTACAATGAGCAGTTCTTC
CASAPCLSSYNEQFF
>NA|TRBV6-1|TRBJ1-2|NA
TGTGCCAGCAGTCTTGTTGGGGGGGCAGTCTATGGCTACACCTTC
CASSLVGGAVYGYTF
>NA|TRBV10-2|TRBJ2-3|NA
TGCGCCAGCAGTGAGTCCTCGGGAAGCACAGATACGCAGTATTTT
CASSESSGSTDTQYF
>NA|TRBV15|TRBJ1-6|NA
TGTGCCACCAGCAGTCCTAAAGACCTCCAGGGTAATTCACCCCTCCACTTT
CATSSPKDLQGNSPLHF
>few|TRBV4-3|TRBJ2-3|TRBD2
TGCGCCAGCAGCCAGCGACTGGGGCGGGGGGGGAACACAGATACGCAGTATTTT
CASSQRLGRGGNTDTQYF
>NA|TRBV15|TRBJ1-1|NA
TGTGCCACCAGCAGAGCTGAGGATGAGAGCACTGAAGCTTTCTTT
CATSRAEDESTEAFF
>NA|TRBV13|TRBJ2-5|NA
TGTGCCAGCAGCCTTGACACAGGGAACGGGGAGACCCAGTACTTC
CASSLDTGNGETQYF
>NA|TRBV25-1|TRBJ1-5|NA
TGTGCCAGCGGACCCGGAGGGGGGGACAATCAGCCCCAGCATTTT
CASGPGGGDNQPQHF
>NA|TRBV29-1|TRBJ1-4|NA
TGCAGCGGGCAGATCGGTGGGGGGGGGCGAGGAAAACTGTTTTTT
CSGQIGGGGRGKLFF
>NA|TRBV11-2|TRBJ1-1|NA
TGTGCCAGCAGCTTAGAGGAGGGGTTGAACACTGAAGCTTTCTTT
CASSLEEGLNTEAFF
>NA|TRBV7-6|TRBJ2-5|NA
TGTGCCAGCAGCTTAGCCCCGGGAGACGGAGAGACCCAGTACTTC
CASSLAPGDGETQYF
>few|TRBV10-3|TRBJ2-7|TRBD1
TGTGCCATCAGTAGAGCAAACCGGGACAGCTCCTACGAGCAGTACTTC
CAISRANRDSSYEQYF
>NA|TRBV9|TRBJ1-2|NA
TGTGCCAGCAGCAAAGAAGAGGGCTACGGGGACTATGGCTACACCTTC
CASSKEEGYGDYGYTF
>NA|TRBV27|TRBJ2-7|TRBD1
TGTGCCAGCAGTCCCCGTGGGGACAGGGTGGAGAGCTACGAGCAGTACTTC
CASSPRGDRVESYEQYF
>NA|TRBV12-5|TRBJ1-5|TRBD1
TGTGCTAGTGGTTTGTACTCTCCGGAGGGGGCGCGGGACAATCAGCCCCAGCATTTT
CASGLYSPEGARDNQPQHF
>NA|TRBV9|TRBJ1-3|NA
TGTGCCAGCAGCTCGACAGGACCTGGAAACACCATATATTTT
CASSSTGPGNTIYF
>NA|TRBV4-3|TRBJ2-2|NA
TGCGCCAGCAGCCCCCGGCAGGCTCGCACCGGGGAGCTGTTTTTT
CASSPRQARTGELFF